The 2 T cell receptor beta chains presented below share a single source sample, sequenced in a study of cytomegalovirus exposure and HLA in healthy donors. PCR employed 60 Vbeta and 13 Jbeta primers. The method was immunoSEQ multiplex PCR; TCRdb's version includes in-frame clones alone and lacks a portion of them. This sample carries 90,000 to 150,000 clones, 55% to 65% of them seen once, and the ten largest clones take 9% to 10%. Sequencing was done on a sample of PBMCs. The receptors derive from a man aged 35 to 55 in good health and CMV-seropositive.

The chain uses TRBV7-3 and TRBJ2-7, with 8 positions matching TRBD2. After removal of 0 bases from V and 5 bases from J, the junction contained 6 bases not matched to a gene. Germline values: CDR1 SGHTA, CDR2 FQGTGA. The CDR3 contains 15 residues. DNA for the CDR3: TGTGCCAGCAGCTTAACGGGACTAGTTCCCGACGAGCAGTACTTC. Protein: CASSLTGLVPDEQYF.

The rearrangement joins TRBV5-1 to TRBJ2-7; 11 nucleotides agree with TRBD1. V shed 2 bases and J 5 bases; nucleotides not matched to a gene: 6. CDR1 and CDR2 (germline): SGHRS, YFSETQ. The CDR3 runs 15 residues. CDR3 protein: CASSFTGQGVNEQYF. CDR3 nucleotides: TGCGCCAGCAGCTTTACGGGACAGGGGGTTAACGAGCAGTACTTC.